Presented here are 29 T cell receptor beta chains from one specimen sequenced in a study of PD-L1 blockade in urothelial cancer. The data were produced by immunoSEQ multiplex PCR, yet TCRdb's version contains in-frame clones alone and is incomplete. The table has more than 45,000 clones, around 79% seen once; the top ten hold roughly 4%. Time point: pretreatment peripheral blood. This sample comprised PBMCs, obtained around atezolizumab (anti-PD-L1) treatment. The receptors derive from a man between 65 and 79 years old with urothelial cancer.

The rearrangement links TRBV2 to TRBJ2-5; TRBD2 might be the D (7 bases). The germline CDR1 and CDR2 sequences are SNHLY and FYNNEI. This CDR3 contains 14 residues. V was pared by 1 base and J by 7 bases, with 13 bases between. Written as DNA, the CDR3 is TGTGCCAGCAGTGAAGGAGGGGGGAGGGGGACCCAGTACTTC. It encodes CASSEGGGRGTQYF. Together with reference TRBV2 and TRBJ2-5, the CDR3 gives the full variable domain: EPEVTQTPSHQVTQMGQEVILRCVPISNHLYFYWYRQILGQKVEFLVSFYNNEISEKSEIFDDQFSVERPDGSNFTLKIRSTKLEDSAMYFCASSEGGGRGTQYFGPGTRLLVL.

The CDR3 here is CSPAGYNEQFF. CDR3 nucleotide sequence: TGCAGTCCCGCAGGCTACAATGAGCAGTTCTTC. The genes are TRBV20-1 and TRBJ2-1; D remains ambiguous. Germline loops: CDR1 DFQATT, CDR2 SNEGSKA (reference sequence). The CDR3 length is 11 residues. Trimming shortened V by 8 bases and J by 3 bases, and 8 bases separated the two germline ends.

V and J are TRBV19 and TRBJ1-5; D gene uncertain. From germline, CDR1 is LNHDA and CDR2 SQIVND (reference sequence). Trimming removed 7 bases at V and 0 bases at J, with 13 bases between. CDR3 length: 15 residues. The CDR3 is CASTQRQSSNQPQHF. The CDR3 DNA sequence: TGTGCCAGTACCCAGAGGCAGAGTAGCAATCAGCCCCAGCATTTT.

This clone appeared a few times. The genes are TRBV5-6 and TRBJ2-7, with TRBD2 identical over 8 bases. The CDR3 loop spans 15 amino acids. Looked up from germline, CDR1 is SGHDT and CDR2 is YYEEEE. After removal of 1 base from V and 6 bases from J, the junction contained 9 bases not matched to a gene. CDR3 in amino acids: CASSLTAGGRREQYF. CDR3 nucleotide sequence: TGTGCCAGCAGCTTGACGGCGGGAGGAAGGCGCGAGCAGTACTTC.

The chain couples TRBV6-5 to TRBJ1-2; 7 nucleotides agree with TRBD1. CDR1 is MNHEY and CDR2 is SVGAGI in the germline V gene. The CDR3 is 15 amino acids. V lost 6 bases and J lost 3; bases outside the gene matches: 10. CDR3 amino acids: CASSVQGNLYYGYTF. CDR3 sequence (DNA): TGTGCCAGCAGCGTACAGGGGAATCTTTACTATGGCTACACCTTC.

This clone was recorded only once. The rearrangement links TRBV5-8 to TRBJ2-5; no reliable D call. CDR3 length: 14 residues. The V gene lost 0 bases and the J gene lost 5 bases, with 11 bases spanning the gap. Germline CDR1 is SGHTS and CDR2 is YDEGEE. This CDR3 reads CASSLGPRLETQYF. In DNA form, the CDR3 reads TGTGCCAGCAGCTTGGGGCCTCGATTGGAGACCCAGTACTTC.

V gene TRBV6-5 combines with J gene TRBJ2-3; 7 bases line up with TRBD1. CDR3 length: 16 residues. V was clipped by 0 bases and J by 3 bases; unmatched bases: 6. Germline-derived CDR1 and CDR2 are MNHEY and SVGAGI. Here the CDR3 DNA reads TGTGCCAGCAGTTACTCGAGACAGGGTCAGACAGATACGCAGTATTTT. This codes for CASSYSRQGQTDTQYF.

This clone appeared once. The chain carries TRBV9 and TRBJ2-3; no definite D call. The CDR3 consists of 15 residues. V was trimmed by 0 bases and J by 4 bases, leaving 12 bases between them. The germline CDR1 and CDR2 sequences are SGDLS and YYNGEE. CDR3 bases: TGTGCCAGCAGCGTAGGGGCAGCCGACCCAGATACGCAGTATTTT. This codes for CASSVGAADPDTQYF. The full variable domain, in which reference TRBV9 and TRBJ2-3 provide the parts outside the CDR3, is DSGVTQTPKHLITATGQRVTLRCSPRSGDLSVYWYQQSLDQGLQFLIQYYNGEERAKGNILERFSAQQFPDLHSELNLSSLELGDSALYFCASSVGAADPDTQYFGPGTRLTVL.

The chain combines TRBV11-2 with TRBJ2-1; tentative D call: TRBD2 (7 bases). This CDR3 spans 16 amino acids. V was clipped by 1 base and J by 3 bases, with 13 bases between them. The germline gives CDR1 SGHAT, CDR2 FQNNGV. The CDR3 protein is CASSLVGGDVYNEQFF. As DNA, the CDR3 is TGTGCCAGCAGCTTAGTAGGGGGGGATGTCTACAATGAGCAGTTCTTC.

The chain employs TRBV5-4 and TRBJ2-1; TRBD2 agrees at 14 bases. Per germline, CDR1 SGHNT and CDR2 YYREEE (reference sequence). The ends lost 6 bases at V and 5 bases at J; junction bases unmatched: 10. The CDR3 sequence is 17 residues long. The DNA of the CDR3 is TGTGCCAGCACCGTAGGGACTAGCGGGAGTTACGACAATGAGCAGTTCTTC. Translating gives CASTVGTSGSYDNEQFF.

The chain employs TRBV28 and TRBJ1-4; perhaps TRBD1 as D (6 bases). This CDR3 comprises 14 residues. CDR1 is MDHEN and CDR2 is SYDVKM in the germline V gene. With 5 bases removed from V and 6 bases from J, the gap between germline ends came to 13 bases. CDR3 sequence (DNA): TGTGCCAGCAGTGGATACAGGGTTCATGAAAAACTGTTTTTT. It is translated as CASSGYRVHEKLFF.

The gene calls are TRBV6-1 and TRBJ2-7, with D possibly being TRBD2 (5 bases). Germline CDR1 reads MNHNS; CDR2 reads SASEGT. The CDR3 loop spans 12 amino acids. The V end was cut by 6 bases, the J end by 3 bases, with 9 bases between. CDR3 DNA: TGTGCCAGCAGGGACTCCCGCTACGAGCAGTACTTC. It translates to CASRDSRYEQYF.

This clone was found a few times. V and J are TRBV29-1 and TRBJ1-2; D unresolved. Germline V gene data show CDR1 as SQVTM and CDR2 as ANQGSEA. CDR3 size: 13 residues. The V end lost 6 bases, the J end lost 8 bases, and 19 bases lay between the germline ends. The CDR3 DNA reads TGCAGCGTCTCGGGCGGGGAGGCGGGCGGCTACACCTTC. Residues: CSVSGGEAGGYTF.

This clone was recorded once. V is TRBV7-2 and J is TRBJ2-7; 8 bases align to TRBD2. The CDR3 totals 16 residues. V lost 4 bases and J lost 0; bases outside the gene matches: 8. Germline lookup yields CDR1 SGHTA and CDR2 FQGNSA. CDR3 coding DNA: TGTGCCAGCAGCTCTAGGTCGGGAGGGAGCTCCTACGAGCAGTACTTC. It codes for CASSSRSGGSSYEQYF.

CDR3 amino acids: CASSEPGQTDTEAFF. In DNA, the CDR3 is TGTGCCAGCAGCGAACCCGGACAGACAGACACTGAAGCTTTCTTT. The chain combines TRBV5-6 with TRBJ1-1, with a tentative D call TRBD1 (6 bases). The CDR3 length is 15 residues. V shed 4 bases and J shed 3 bases, with 16 bases lying between them. The germline V gene encodes CDR1 SGHDT and CDR2 YYEEEE.

The chain is built from TRBV2 and TRBJ2-7; 7 bases match TRBD2. The J segment lost 7 bases and the V segment lost 4 bases, leaving 13 bases of the junction unmatched. From germline, CDR1 is SNHLY and CDR2 FYNNEI. This CDR3 has 15 amino acids. This CDR3 reads CASSGGGGGLREQYF. CDR3 coding DNA: TGTGCCAGCAGTGGTGGGGGGGGTGGCCTACGGGAGCAGTACTTC.

This rearrangement joins TRBV5-5 to TRBJ2-1, with D possibly being TRBD2 (5 bases). V was shortened by 2 bases and J by 1 base, with 10 bases between the two germline ends. This CDR3 has 15 amino acids. Germline-derived CDR1 and CDR2 are SGHKS and YYEKEE (reference sequence). CDR3 sequence reads: CASSFGGESYNEQFF. The CDR3, as DNA: TGTGCCAGCAGCTTTGGAGGCGAATCCTACAATGAGCAGTTCTTC.

This chain uses TRBV18 with TRBJ2-2, with 8 bases that match TRBD1. V dropped 4 bases and J dropped 7; count of bases not matched to a gene: 5. This CDR3 has 14 amino acids. Germline lookup yields CDR1 KGHSH and CDR2 LQKENI. DNA for the CDR3: TGTGCCAGCTCACTAGGACAGGGCATCGGGGAGCTGTTTTTT. It codes for CASSLGQGIGELFF.

V usage is TRBV7-2 and J usage is TRBJ2-1, with TRBD2 matching 11 bases. Germline V gene sequence: CDR1 SGHTA, CDR2 FQGNSA. The CDR3 is 16 amino acids. V gave up 2 bases and J gave up 10 bases; unmatched junction bases: 10. CDR3 region: CASSLLSLAGGREQFF. The CDR3 nucleotides read TGTGCCAGCAGCTTACTTAGCCTAGCGGGAGGTCGAGAGCAGTTCTTC.

The V call is TRBV2, the J call TRBJ2-7; 9 positions agree with TRBD1. V shed 5 bases and J 3 bases; nucleotides not matched to a gene: 5. Per germline, CDR1 SNHLY and CDR2 FYNNEI. The CDR3 runs 14 residues. CDR3 sequence (DNA): TGTGCCAGCAGTCGGACAGGGGAGGGCTACGAGCAGTACTTC. Amino acid sequence: CASSRTGEGYEQYF.

V and J are TRBV5-1 and TRBJ1-6; D ambiguous. Deletions cut 2 bases from V and 5 bases from J, with 8 bases between. The CDR3 covers 14 residues. Germline CDR1 reads SGHRS; CDR2 reads YFSETQ. CDR3: CASSFAVNNSPLHF. The CDR3 coding sequence is TGCGCCAGCAGCTTCGCAGTGAATAATTCACCCCTCCACTTT.

The chain employs TRBV5-1 and TRBJ2-1; 12 nucleotides align to TRBD2. The CDR3 length is 18 residues. V gave up 1 base and J gave up 0 bases; unmatched junction bases: 5. The germline CDR1 and CDR2 sequences are SGHRS and YFSETQ. CDR3 residues: CASSLRASGGASYNEQFF. The CDR3 DNA reads as TGCGCCAGCAGCTTGAGGGCTAGCGGGGGGGCCTCCTACAATGAGCAGTTCTTC. Full variable domain (remainder filled in from reference TRBV5-1 and TRBJ2-1): KAGVTQTPRYLIKTRGQQVTLSCSPISGHRSVSWYQQTPGQGLQFLFEYFSETQRNKGNFPGRFSGRQFSNSRSEMNVSTLELGDSALYLCASSLRASGGASYNEQFFGPGTRLTVL.

This chain joins TRBV5-6 and TRBJ1-2, with a weak D call TRBD1 (6 bases). Germline V CDR1 and CDR2: SGHDT, YYEEEE. V was cut by 2 bases and J by 5 bases, with 10 bases left in between. The CDR3 has 13 residues. The CDR3 DNA follows: TGTGCCAGCAGCTTACAGGGAGGGTATGGCTACACCTTC. It specifies CASSLQGGYGYTF.

The V gene is TRBV27, the J gene TRBJ1-2; 8 bases fit TRBD1. Looked up from germline, CDR1 is MNHEY and CDR2 is SMNVEV (reference sequence). There are 16 residues in the CDR3. V gave up 1 base and J gave up 7 bases; unmatched junction bases: 11. The CDR3 sequence is CASSLFGQGASGGYTF. CDR3 DNA: TGTGCCAGCAGTTTATTTGGCCAGGGGGCGTCGGGTGGCTACACCTTC.

This clone has more than one count but fewer than ten. J is TRBJ1-2 and V is TRBV14, with 7 bases identical to TRBD1. Unmatched junction bases numbered 3, after V lost 4 bases and J lost 4 bases. The germline V gene has CDR1 SGHDN and CDR2 FVKESK. This CDR3 contains 13 residues. The CDR3 loop reads CASSRDRLYGYTF. For the CDR3, the DNA is TGTGCCAGCAGCCGGGACAGACTCTATGGCTACACCTTC.

This rearrangement joins TRBV7-2 to TRBJ2-3, with 8 bases that match TRBD1. The CDR3 extends over 14 amino acids. Looked up from germline, CDR1 is SGHTA and CDR2 is FQGNSA. V shed 5 bases and J 3 bases; nucleotides not matched to a gene: 4. The CDR3 is CASSRTGTTDTQYF. The CDR3 DNA follows: TGTGCCAGCAGCCGGACAGGGACGACAGATACGCAGTATTTT.

The chain employs TRBV2 and TRBJ2-2; TRBD2 might be the D (6 bases). Germline CDR1 is SNHLY and CDR2 is FYNNEI. Between the trimmed V and J ends, which lost 6 bases and 8 bases, there was a span of 19 bases. The CDR3 totals 15 residues. DNA of the CDR3: TGTGCCAGCAGCCTCAAAGGGACTCGATTTGGGGAGCTGTTTTTT. Its translation: CASSLKGTRFGELFF.

This chain connects TRBV11-3 to TRBJ2-7; 12 bases align to TRBD2. Germline trimming cut 1 base from V and 7 bases from J; bases unmatched to any gene: 8. Germline assignment: CDR1 SGHNT and CDR2 YENEEA. This CDR3 has 16 amino acids. This CDR3 reads CASSLVSTSGSEEQYF. The CDR3 bases are TGTGCCAGCAGCTTAGTTTCGACTAGCGGGAGTGAGGAGCAGTACTTC.

The chain uses TRBV6-1 and TRBJ2-7, with TRBD1 matching 7 bases. J was trimmed by 0 bases and V by 7 bases; bases with no gene match: 9. CDR1 MNHNS and CDR2 SASEGT come from the germline V gene. The CDR3 has 15 residues. CDR3 DNA: TGTGCCAGCACGTCGGGACAGCCGAGCTCCTACGAGCAGTACTTC. Translated, it gives CASTSGQPSSYEQYF.